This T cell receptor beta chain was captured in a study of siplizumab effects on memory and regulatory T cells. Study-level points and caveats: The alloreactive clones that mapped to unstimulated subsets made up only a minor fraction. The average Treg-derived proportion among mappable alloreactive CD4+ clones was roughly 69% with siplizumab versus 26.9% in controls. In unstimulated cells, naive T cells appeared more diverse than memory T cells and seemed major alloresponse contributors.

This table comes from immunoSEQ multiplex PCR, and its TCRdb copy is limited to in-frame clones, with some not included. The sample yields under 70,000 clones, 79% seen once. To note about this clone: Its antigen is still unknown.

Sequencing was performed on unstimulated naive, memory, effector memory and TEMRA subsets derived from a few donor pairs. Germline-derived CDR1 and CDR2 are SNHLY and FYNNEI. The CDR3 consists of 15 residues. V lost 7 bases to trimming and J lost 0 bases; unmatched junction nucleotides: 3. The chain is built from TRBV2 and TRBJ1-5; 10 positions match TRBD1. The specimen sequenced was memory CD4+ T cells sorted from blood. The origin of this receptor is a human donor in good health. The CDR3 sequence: CASTRDRGSNQPQHF. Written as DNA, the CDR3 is TGTGCCAGCACCAGGGACAGGGGTAGCAATCAGCCCCAGCATTTT.